Following are 22 T cell receptor beta chains from one sample sequenced in a study of cytomegalovirus exposure and HLA in healthy donors. Primers for the PCR totalled 60 Vbeta and 13 Jbeta. Assay: immunoSEQ multiplex PCR; the TCRdb copy retains only in-frame clones and omits some. This sample has over 150,000 clones, with around four fifths found just once. Sequencing was done on a sample of PBMCs. The receptors come from a male donor in good health and CMV-seropositive.

The chain joins TRBV18 to TRBJ2-7, with D perhaps matching TRBD1 or TRBD2 (7 bases each). Germline V gene lookup returns CDR1 KGHSH and CDR2 LQKENI. The CDR3 sequence is 14 residues long. Trimming stripped 6 bases from V and 2 bases from J, with 14 bases between. In DNA, the CDR3 is TGTGCCAGCTCCCCAGGGGGGGGGCCCTACGAGCAGTACTTC. Protein sequence: CASSPGGGPYEQYF.

V and J are TRBV19 and TRBJ1-2; tentative D call: TRBD1 (5 bases). V was pared by 7 bases and J by 3 bases, with 15 bases between. The CDR3 consists of 14 residues. Looked up from germline, CDR1 is LNHDA and CDR2 is SQIVND (reference sequence). The CDR3 region has the DNA TGTGCCAGTACGCGGGGACGGAGTGACTATGGCTACACCTTC. Translation: CASTRGRSDYGYTF.

The V gene is TRBV4-1, the J gene TRBJ2-7, with D perhaps matching TRBD2 (6 bases). The CDR3 sequence is 14 residues long. Germline CDR1 reads MGHRA; CDR2 reads YSYEKL. V was shortened by 2 bases and J by 7 bases, with 15 bases between the two germline ends. In DNA, the CDR3 is TGCGCCAGCAGCCAATTTCTGGGGAGCGGGGAGCAGTACTTC. It translates to CASSQFLGSGEQYF.

V gene TRBV4-1 combines with J gene TRBJ2-7; a possible D gene is TRBD2 (6 bases). Germline CDR1 and CDR2: MGHRA and YSYEKL. There are 15 residues in the CDR3. V was clipped by 6 bases and J by 1 base, with 16 bases between them. The CDR3 loop is CASRPRDSGSYEQYF. For the CDR3, the DNA is TGCGCCAGCAGACCCCGGGACTCCGGGTCCTACGAGCAGTACTTC.

This clone was seen more than once but under ten times. The V gene is TRBV30, the J gene TRBJ1-5, with D tentatively TRBD1 (6 bases). The CDR3 is made up of 17 amino acids. CDR1 is GTSNPN, CDR2 SVGIG, per germline (reference sequence). Between the trimmed V and J ends, which lost 4 bases and 2 bases, there was a span of 21 bases. CDR3 DNA: TGTGCCTGGATATCGGACAGAGAAATTGAGGGCAATCAGCCCCAGCATTTT. The encoded protein is CAWISDREIEGNQPQHF.

This clone was observed once. The genes are TRBV5-1 and TRBJ2-7; D call uncertain. Germline V gene data show CDR1 as SGHRS and CDR2 as YFSETQ. Trimming took off 0 bases at V and 2 bases at J, with 12 bases between the two ends. This CDR3 has 15 amino acids. The CDR3 DNA follows: TGCGCCAGCAGCTTGGGAATAGCAGCTCCCTACGAGCAGTACTTC. Translation gives CASSLGIAAPYEQYF.

The V and J genes are TRBV5-1 and TRBJ2-3; TRBD2 aligns across 10 bases. Germline CDR1 is SGHRS and CDR2 is YFSETQ. V trimming: 0 bases; J trimming: 5 bases; junction bases outside the gene matches: 12. The CDR3 is 18 amino acids. CDR3 sequence (DNA): TGCGCCAGCAGCTTGGCCCCGTGGCTAGCGGGGGAGGAAGATACGCAGTATTTT. It is translated as CASSLAPWLAGEEDTQYF.

This chain uses TRBV30 with TRBJ2-5; 10 bases match TRBD2. V dropped 5 bases and J dropped 4; count of bases not matched to a gene: 7. The CDR3 consists of 14 residues. CDR1 and CDR2 from the germline V gene are GTSNPN and SVGIG (reference sequence). As DNA, the CDR3 is TGTGCCTGGGGGGCTAGCGGGGGCGGAGAGACCCAGTACTTC. Its translation: CAWGASGGGETQYF. Full variable domain (outside the CDR3, taken from reference TRBV30 and TRBJ2-5): SQTIHQWPATLVQPVGSPLSLECTVEGTSNPNLYWYRQAAGRGLQLLFYSVGIGQISSEVPQNLSASRPQDRQFILSSKKLLLSDSGFYLCAWGASGGGETQYFGPGTRLLVL.

J is TRBJ2-7 and V is TRBV30; TRBD2 is a possible D gene (5 bases). The germline V gene has CDR1 GTSNPN and CDR2 SVGIG (reference sequence). Trimming stripped 4 bases from V and 2 bases from J, with 15 bases between. The CDR3 consists of 14 residues. CDR3 in DNA: TGTGCCTGGAAACTCGAGGGAACCGCCTACGAGCAGTACTTC. It is translated as CAWKLEGTAYEQYF.

The chain uses TRBV14 and TRBJ1-1; the D gene is possibly TRBD1 (5 bases). Trimming left V 4 bases short and J 0 bases short, with 12 bases between. The CDR3 runs to 15 residues. Germline CDR1 and CDR2: SGHDN and FVKESK. The CDR3 loop is CASSPQAGLNTEAFF. The DNA for the CDR3 is TGTGCCAGCAGCCCCCAAGCAGGGCTGAACACTGAAGCTTTCTTT.

The chain combines TRBV7-2 with TRBJ1-2; D perhaps matches TRBD1 (6 bases). Germline values: CDR1 SGHTA, CDR2 FQGNSA. The CDR3 has 12 residues. Trimming stripped 0 bases from V and 8 bases from J, with 7 bases between. DNA for the CDR3: TGTGCCAGCAGCTTAGCGCAGGGGGGCTACACCTTC. Translating it yields CASSLAQGGYTF. Full variable domain (outside the CDR3, taken from reference TRBV7-2 and TRBJ1-2): GAGVSQSPSNKVTEKGKDVELRCDPISGHTALYWYRQSLGQGLEFLIYFQGNSAPDKSGLPSDRFSAERTGGSVSTLTIQRTQQEDSAVYLCASSLAQGGYTFGSGTRLTVV.

The CDR3: CSVADGGSYEQYF. For the CDR3, the DNA is TGCAGCGTCGCCGATGGGGGCTCGTACGAGCAGTACTTC. The chain combines TRBV29-1 with TRBJ2-7, with a tentative D call TRBD1 (6 bases). Germline-derived CDR1 and CDR2 are SQVTM and ANQGSEA. The ends were cut back, 6 bases at V and 4 bases at J, with 16 bases in the middle. The CDR3 loop spans 13 amino acids.

The chain recombines TRBV7-9 with TRBJ2-5, with D perhaps TRBD2 (6 bases). Germline V gives CDR1 SEHNR, CDR2 FQNEAQ (reference sequence). Trimming left V 2 bases short and J 7 bases short, with 11 bases between. The CDR3 has 13 amino acids. The CDR3, as DNA: TGTGCCAGCAGCTTACCCCACGGGGGGACCCAGTACTTC. Amino acid sequence: CASSLPHGGTQYF.

The CDR3 is CASSVEEGYGYTF. CDR3 nucleotides: TGTGCCAGCAGCGTAGAGGAGGGCTATGGCTACACCTTC. The V gene is TRBV9, the J gene TRBJ1-2; no clear D. CDR1 and CDR2 from the germline V gene are SGDLS and YYNGEE. This CDR3 contains 13 residues. Trimming took off 0 bases at V and 4 bases at J, with 7 bases between the two ends. The whole variable domain, filled in from reference TRBV9 and TRBJ1-2, reads DSGVTQTPKHLITATGQRVTLRCSPRSGDLSVYWYQQSLDQGLQFLIQYYNGEERAKGNILERFSAQQFPDLHSELNLSSLELGDSALYFCASSVEEGYGYTFGSGTRLTVV.

The chain recombines TRBV18 with TRBJ1-5, with D perhaps TRBD1 (5 bases). Trimming cost V 2 bases and J 5 bases, with 7 bases left between them. Germline values: CDR1 KGHSH, CDR2 LQKENI. The CDR3 has 13 amino acids. CDR3 region: CASSPGADQPQHF. The DNA of the CDR3 is TGTGCCAGCTCACCAGGGGCGGATCAGCCCCAGCATTTT.

The gene calls are TRBV5-8 and TRBJ2-1; TRBD2 matches at 9 bases. This CDR3 has 15 residues. Trimming cost V 4 bases and J 11 bases; bases outside gene matches: 13. The V gene's germline CDR1 is SGHTS and CDR2 YDEGEE. In nucleotides, the CDR3 is TGTGCCAGCAGCCGCGGAGGGGCTAGCGGGGACCAGCAGTTCTTC. Residues: CASSRGGASGDQQFF.

Notes on this clone: An end of the junction does not agree with germline; a read error may underlie this. This rearrangement joins TRBV7-9 to TRBJ2-7, with D possibly matching TRBD2 (5 bases). CDR1 is SEHNR, CDR2 FQNEAQ, per germline (reference sequence). This CDR3 has 12 amino acids. For the CDR3, the DNA is TGTTCCAGCAGCATCGGGACCTACGAGCAGTACTTC. Residues: CSSSIGTYEQYF.

The J gene is TRBJ2-3, the V gene TRBV7-9, with D maybe TRBD1 (6 bases). Trimming shortened V by 4 bases and J by 1 base, and 15 bases separated the two germline ends. The CDR3 is 16 residues long. Looked up from germline, CDR1 is SEHNR and CDR2 is FQNEAQ (reference sequence). The CDR3 loop reads CASSSAQGWGTDTQYF. CDR3 DNA: TGTGCCAGCAGCTCTGCGCAGGGGTGGGGCACAGATACGCAGTATTTT.

The chain carries TRBV25-1 and TRBJ1-1; TRBD1 aligns across 7 bases. Trimming cost V 9 bases and J 0 bases; bases outside gene matches: 10. From germline, CDR1 is MGHDK and CDR2 SYGVNS. This CDR3 region has 15 residues. CDR3 residues: CASSPGTAMNTEAFF. The CDR3 DNA follows: TGTGCCAGTTCACCAGGGACAGCTATGAACACTGAAGCTTTCTTT.

The chain joins TRBV7-9 to TRBJ1-1; D remains unclear. Trimming shortened V by 5 bases and J by 8 bases, and 9 bases separated the two germline ends. In germline, CDR1 is SEHNR, CDR2 FQNEAQ (reference sequence). This CDR3 contains 11 residues. CDR3 sequence: CASSPSQEAFF. The CDR3 nucleotides are TGTGCCAGCAGCCCCTCCCAGGAAGCTTTCTTT.

This clone was detected ten times or more. A single base is all that separates this from a far larger clone, so a read error is likely. V gene TRBV5-1 combines with J gene TRBJ1-1; D not resolved. The V end was cut by 4 bases, the J end by 5 bases, with 24 bases between. The V gene's germline CDR1 is SGHRS and CDR2 YFSETQ. CDR3 length: 17 amino acids. The CDR3 bases are TGCGCCAGCAGCCCAACGGTTTTTAAGTGGTGGAGAACTGAAGCTTTCTTT. This translates into CASSPTVFKWWRTEAFF. Full variable domain (remainder filled in from reference TRBV5-1 and TRBJ1-1): KAGVTQTPRYLIKTRGQQVTLSCSPISGHRSVSWYQQTPGQGLQFLFEYFSETQRNKGNFPGRFSGRQFSNSRSEMNVSTLELGDSALYLCASSPTVFKWWRTEAFFGQGTRLTVV.

This clone was picked up a small number of times. V gene TRBV6-5 combines with J gene TRBJ2-7; 8 bases align to TRBD1. Germline V CDR1 and CDR2: MNHEY, SVGAGI. V was pared by 4 bases and J by 4 bases, with 3 bases of the junction left unmatched. The CDR3 runs 13 residues. CDR3 region: CASSSRGRYEQYF. The CDR3 DNA is TGTGCCAGCAGTTCCAGGGGGCGGTACGAGCAGTACTTC.